This T cell receptor beta chain derives from a study of CD8 T cells in ankylosing spondylitis. General study findings and limits: Past studies reported some motif variants in reactive arthritis synovial fluid and blood. It appeared that ankylosing spondylitis blood was characterized by a TCR beta motif of fewer than ten highly homologous variants.

A word on this clonotype: Its antigen is unidentified.

From the 5' RACE reads, TCRdb called clonotypes with MiXCR, one entry per CDR3 protein. There are approximately 250,000 distinct CDR3 sequences in the sample; about 10% occur only once, and 2.6% lies in the top ten. Sequencing was done on a sample of blood, either unsorted or a sorted T cell fraction (not recorded which). The TCR comes from a male donor with ankylosing spondylitis or in good health (not recorded which).

CDR3 residues: CASSLGQGGPYEQYF. Written as DNA, the CDR3 is TGTGCCAGCAGCTTAGGACAGGGAGGACCCTACGAGCAGTACTTC. The rearrangement links TRBV7-2 to TRBJ2-7, with D possibly being TRBD1 (7 bases). The V and J ends lost 1 base and 2 bases respectively, with 12 bases between them. Germline assignment: CDR1 SGHTA and CDR2 FQGNSA. There are 15 residues in the CDR3.